These 11 T cell receptor beta chains were all obtained from the same sample, sequenced in a study of tumor-infiltrating lymphocytes in oesophageal squamous cell carcinoma. TCRdb ran MiXCR on the PCR reads and lists one entry per CDR3 protein. This table holds under 20,000 distinct CDR3 sequences, roughly two fifths found once. Sequenced material: esophageal tumor tissue. The receptors were sampled from a male donor with esophageal squamous cell carcinoma.

The V call is TRBV7-9, the J call TRBJ2-7; D call uncertain. The last part of the DNA fits TRBJ2-1 better; the J call may be wrong. The CDR3 has 16 amino acids. Per germline, CDR1 SEHNR and CDR2 FQNEAQ (reference sequence). The chain's CDR3 is CASSLGIALGYNEQFF. CDR3 nucleotides: TGTGCCAGCAGCTTAGGTATCGCGTTGGGCTACAATGAGCAGTTCTTC.

This clonotype was recorded only once. The chain recombines TRBV20-1 with TRBJ1-2, with a possible D match to TRBD1 (6 bases). CDR3 length equals 13 residues. Per germline, CDR1 DFQATT and CDR2 SNEGSKA (reference sequence). The ends were cut back, 6 bases at V and 3 bases at J, with 14 bases in the middle. The CDR3 region is CSAVQGGDYGYTF. The DNA for the CDR3 is TGCAGTGCGGTACAGGGAGGTGACTATGGCTACACCTTC.

The rearrangement uses TRBV5-5 and TRBJ2-3, with TRBD2 identical over 9 bases. This CDR3 region has 16 residues. Per germline, CDR1 SGHKS and CDR2 YYEKEE (reference sequence). J gave up 2 bases and V 0 bases, and 4 bases lay outside the gene matches. CDR3 loop: CASSLGASGTTDTQYF. The CDR3 DNA reads as TGTGCCAGCAGCTTGGGAGCTAGCGGGACCACAGATACGCAGTATTTT.

The rearrangement links TRBV10-3 to TRBJ2-2; the match to TRBD1 covers 8 bases. Germline lookup yields CDR1 ENHRY and CDR2 SYGVKD. The CDR3 loop spans 17 amino acids. V gave up 2 bases and J gave up 2 bases; unmatched junction bases: 7. CDR3 sequence: CAISEAGGGFNTGELFF. The CDR3 DNA reads as TGTGCCATCAGTGAGGCAGGGGGCGGGTTTAACACCGGGGAGCTGTTTTTT.

The chain couples TRBV7-3 to TRBJ2-5; tentatively, D is TRBD2 (6 bases). The J call may be in error: the DNA end matches TRBJ2-2 better. CDR1 SGHTA and CDR2 FQGTGA come from the germline V gene. The CDR3 runs to 15 residues. CDR3 loop: CASSLLAANTGELFF. The CDR3 coding sequence is TGTGCCAGCAGCTTATTAGCGGCGAACACCGGGGAGCTGTTTTTT.

The V call is TRBV5-1, the J call TRBJ2-3, with a tentative D call TRBD2 (7 bases). The J call is doubtful: the DNA matches TRBJ2-2 better. Germline-derived CDR1 and CDR2 are SGHRS and YFSETQ. This CDR3 comprises 17 residues. The CDR3 is CASSLDNPGGPSGELFF. CDR3 nucleotides: TGCGCCAGCAGCCTAGATAATCCGGGGGGCCCCTCCGGGGAGCTGTTTTTT.

This clonotype was found many times. V and J are TRBV28 and TRBJ1-1; maybe TRBD1 (5 bases). CDR3 length equals 12 residues. Trimming left V 7 bases short and J 10 bases short, with 16 bases between. In germline, CDR1 is MDHEN, CDR2 SYDVKM. The CDR3 reads CASNKQAGRAFF. The CDR3 nucleotides read TGTGCCAGCAATAAACAGGCCGGGAGAGCTTTCTTT.

This clonotype was found a few times. This sequence joins TRBV9 and TRBJ2-1, with TRBD1 matching 11 bases. The DNA end lines up better with TRBJ2-7; the J call may be wrong. From germline, CDR1 is SGDLS and CDR2 YYNGEE. The CDR3 is 14 amino acids. This chain's CDR3 is CASSLGTGGNEQYF. The CDR3 DNA reads as TGTGCCAGCAGCCTAGGGACAGGGGGAAACGAGCAGTACTTC.

The V call is TRBV7-6, the J call TRBJ2-6; 7 bases agree with TRBD2. The J call is in doubt because the DNA end fits TRBJ2-1 better. The CDR3 is 17 residues long. CDR1 and CDR2 from the germline V gene are SGHVS and FNYEAQ. The DNA of the CDR3 is TGTGCCAGCAGCTTAGCTCAAGGGCTAGCGGAGTACAATGAGCAGTTCTTC. This encodes CASSLAQGLAEYNEQFF.

V usage is TRBV7-9 and J usage is TRBJ2-3; D unclear. The V and J ends lost 9 bases and 0 bases respectively, with 10 bases between them. Germline V gene lookup returns CDR1 SEHNR and CDR2 FQNEAQ (reference sequence). The CDR3 spans 13 residues. The CDR3 sequence is CASDPASTDTQYF. CDR3 bases: TGTGCCAGTGACCCAGCTAGCACAGATACGCAGTATTTT.

This chain uses TRBV6-1 with TRBJ2-1; 13 bases line up with TRBD2. The last part of the DNA fits TRBJ2-7 better; the J call may be wrong. CDR3 length: 17 amino acids. Germline CDR1 reads MNHNS; CDR2 reads SASEGT. Here the CDR3 DNA reads TGTGCCAGCAGTCAACCGGGACTAGCGGGAATGGGGTACGAGCAGTACTTC. Residues: CASSQPGLAGMGYEQYF.